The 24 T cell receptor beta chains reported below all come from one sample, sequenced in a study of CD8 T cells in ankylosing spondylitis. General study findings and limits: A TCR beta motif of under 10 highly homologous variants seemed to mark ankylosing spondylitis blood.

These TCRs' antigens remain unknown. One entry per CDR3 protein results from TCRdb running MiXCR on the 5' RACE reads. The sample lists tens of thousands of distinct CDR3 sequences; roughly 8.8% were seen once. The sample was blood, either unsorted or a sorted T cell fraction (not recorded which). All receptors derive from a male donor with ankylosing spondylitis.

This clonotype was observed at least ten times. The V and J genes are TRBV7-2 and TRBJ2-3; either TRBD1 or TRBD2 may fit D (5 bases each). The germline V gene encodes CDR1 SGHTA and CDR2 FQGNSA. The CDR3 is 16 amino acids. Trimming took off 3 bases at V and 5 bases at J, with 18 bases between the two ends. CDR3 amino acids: CASSLGVFTAGDTQYF. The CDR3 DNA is TGTGCCAGCAGCTTGGGGGTTTTTACGGCAGGAGATACGCAGTATTTT.

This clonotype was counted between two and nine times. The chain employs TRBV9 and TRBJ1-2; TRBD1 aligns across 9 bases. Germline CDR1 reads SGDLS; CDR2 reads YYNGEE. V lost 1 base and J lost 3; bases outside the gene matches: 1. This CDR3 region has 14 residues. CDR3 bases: TGTGCCAGCAGCGTAACAGGGGGCGACTATGGCTACACCTTC. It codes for CASSVTGGDYGYTF.

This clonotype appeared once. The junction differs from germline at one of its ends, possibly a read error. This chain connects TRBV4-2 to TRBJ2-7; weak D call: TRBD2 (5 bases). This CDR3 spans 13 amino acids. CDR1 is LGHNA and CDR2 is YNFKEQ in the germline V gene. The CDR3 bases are TGTGCCAGCAGCCAAGATGCTAGCTACAAGCAGTACTTC. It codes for CASSQDASYKQYF.

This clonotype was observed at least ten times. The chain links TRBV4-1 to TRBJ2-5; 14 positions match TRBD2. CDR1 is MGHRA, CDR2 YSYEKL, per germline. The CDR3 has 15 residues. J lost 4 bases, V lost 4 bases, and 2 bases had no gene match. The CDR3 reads CASSPGLAGGETQYF. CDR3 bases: TGCGCCAGCAGCCCTGGACTAGCGGGAGGAGAGACCCAGTACTTC.

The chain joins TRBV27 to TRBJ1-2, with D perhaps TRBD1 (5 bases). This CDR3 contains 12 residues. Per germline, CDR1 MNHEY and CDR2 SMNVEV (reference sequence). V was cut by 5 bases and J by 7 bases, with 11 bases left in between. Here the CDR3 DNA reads TGTGCCAGCAGTGCAGGGCGCGGTGGCTACACCTTC. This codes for CASSAGRGGYTF.

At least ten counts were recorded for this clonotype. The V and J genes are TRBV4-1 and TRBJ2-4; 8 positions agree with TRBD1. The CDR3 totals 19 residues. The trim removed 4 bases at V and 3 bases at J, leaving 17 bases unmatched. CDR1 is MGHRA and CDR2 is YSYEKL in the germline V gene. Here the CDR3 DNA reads TGCGCCAGCAGCCCTGGGCCGTTTGTCAGGGGGCTGGGCAAAAACATTCAGTACTTC. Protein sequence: CASSPGPFVRGLGKNIQYF.

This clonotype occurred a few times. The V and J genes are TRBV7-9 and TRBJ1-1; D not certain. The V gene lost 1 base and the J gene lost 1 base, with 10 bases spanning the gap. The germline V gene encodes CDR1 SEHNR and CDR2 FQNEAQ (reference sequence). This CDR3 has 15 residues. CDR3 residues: CASSLVAGSNTEAFF. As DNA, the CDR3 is TGTGCCAGCAGCTTAGTTGCGGGCTCGAACACTGAAGCTTTCTTT.

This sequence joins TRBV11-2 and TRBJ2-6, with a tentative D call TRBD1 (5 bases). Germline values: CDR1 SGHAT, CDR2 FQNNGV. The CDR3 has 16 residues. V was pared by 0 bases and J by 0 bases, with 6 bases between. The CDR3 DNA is TGTGCCAGCAGCTTAGATCAGGGCTCTGGGGCCAACGTCCTGACTTTC. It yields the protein CASSLDQGSGANVLTF.

In DNA form, the CDR3 reads TGCAGTGCTACTCTAACTCAGGGTTACGAGACCCAGTACTTC. It specifies CSATLTQGYETQYF. This chain uses TRBV20-1 with TRBJ2-5; perhaps TRBD1 as D (5 bases). The CDR3 has 14 residues. The germline V and J ends were trimmed by 4 bases and 5 bases, with 17 bases remaining between them. Germline V lookup: CDR1 DFQATT, CDR2 SNEGSKA (reference sequence).

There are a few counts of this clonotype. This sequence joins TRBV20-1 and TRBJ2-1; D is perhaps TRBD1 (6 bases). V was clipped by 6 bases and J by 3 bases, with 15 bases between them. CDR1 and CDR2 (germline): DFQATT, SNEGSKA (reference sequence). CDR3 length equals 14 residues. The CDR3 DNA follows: TGCAGTGCAAGCTCGGAGGACAGCTACAATGAGCAGTTCTTC. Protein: CSASSEDSYNEQFF.

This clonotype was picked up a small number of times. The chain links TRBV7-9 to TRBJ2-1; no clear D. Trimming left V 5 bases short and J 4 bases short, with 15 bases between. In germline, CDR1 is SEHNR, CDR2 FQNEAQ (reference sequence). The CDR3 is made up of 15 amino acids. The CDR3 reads CASSAGPRTYNEQFF. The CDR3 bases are TGTGCCAGCAGCGCTGGGCCGAGAACGTACAATGAGCAGTTCTTC.

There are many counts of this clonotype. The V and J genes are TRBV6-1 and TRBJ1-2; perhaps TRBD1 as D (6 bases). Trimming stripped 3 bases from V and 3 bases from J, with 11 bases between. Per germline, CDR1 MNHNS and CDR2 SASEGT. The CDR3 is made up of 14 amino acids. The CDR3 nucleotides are TGTGCCAGCAGTGAGGTCAGGGGATACTATGGCTACACCTTC. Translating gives CASSEVRGYYGYTF.

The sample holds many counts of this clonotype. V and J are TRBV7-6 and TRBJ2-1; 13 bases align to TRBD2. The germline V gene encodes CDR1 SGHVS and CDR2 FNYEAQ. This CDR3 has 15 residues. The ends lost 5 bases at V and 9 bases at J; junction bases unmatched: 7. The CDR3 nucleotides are TGTGCCAGCAGCGAACTAGCGGGAGGGGTCCCTGAGCAGTTCTTC. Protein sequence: CASSELAGGVPEQFF.

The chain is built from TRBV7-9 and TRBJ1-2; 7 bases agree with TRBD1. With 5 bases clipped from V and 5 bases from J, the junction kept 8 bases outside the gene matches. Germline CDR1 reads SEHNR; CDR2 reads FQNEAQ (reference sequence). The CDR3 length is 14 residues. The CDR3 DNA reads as TGTGCCAGCAGCATCGACAGGGCCATATATGGCTACACCTTC. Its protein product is CASSIDRAIYGYTF.

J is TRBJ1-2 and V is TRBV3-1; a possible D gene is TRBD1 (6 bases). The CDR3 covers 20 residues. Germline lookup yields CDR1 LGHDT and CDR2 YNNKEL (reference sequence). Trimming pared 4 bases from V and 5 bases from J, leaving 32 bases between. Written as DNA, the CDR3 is TGTGCCAGCAGCCCATATTCCCCGGACTGGGGGCCCAAAGGGGTATATGGCTACACCTTC. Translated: CASSPYSPDWGPKGVYGYTF.

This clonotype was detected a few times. The CDR3 DNA reads as TGTGCCAGCAGCTCGGACAGGAAGGCGGATGGCTACACCTTC. Translation: CASSSDRKADGYTF. The chain is built from TRBV7-2 and TRBJ1-2; 7 bases match TRBD1. Looked up from germline, CDR1 is SGHTA and CDR2 is FQGNSA. Trimming cost V 4 bases and J 6 bases; bases outside gene matches: 8. CDR3 length: 14 amino acids.

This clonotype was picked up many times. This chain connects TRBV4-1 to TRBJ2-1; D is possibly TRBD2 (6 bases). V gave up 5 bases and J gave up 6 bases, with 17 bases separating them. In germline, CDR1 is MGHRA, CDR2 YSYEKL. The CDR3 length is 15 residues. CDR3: CASSATEGGTNEQFF. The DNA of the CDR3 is TGCGCCAGCAGCGCTACCGAGGGAGGAACCAATGAGCAGTTCTTC.

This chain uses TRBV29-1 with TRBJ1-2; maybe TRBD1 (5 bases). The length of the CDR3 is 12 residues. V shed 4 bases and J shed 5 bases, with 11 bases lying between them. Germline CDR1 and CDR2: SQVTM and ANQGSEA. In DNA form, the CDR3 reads TGCAGCGTTGTAGGGACGACATATGGCTACACCTTC. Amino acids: CSVVGTTYGYTF.

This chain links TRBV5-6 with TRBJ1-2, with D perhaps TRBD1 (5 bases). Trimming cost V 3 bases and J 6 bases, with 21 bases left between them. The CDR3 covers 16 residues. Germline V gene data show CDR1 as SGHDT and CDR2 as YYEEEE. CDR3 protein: CASSSPFREVWNGYTF. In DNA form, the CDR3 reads TGTGCCAGCAGCTCCCCTTTCAGGGAGGTGTGGAATGGCTACACCTTC. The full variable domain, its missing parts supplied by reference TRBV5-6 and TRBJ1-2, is DAGVTQSPTHLIKTRGQQVTLRCSPKSGHDTVSWYQQALGQGPQFIFQYYEEEERQRGNFPDRFSGHQFPNYSSELNVNALLLGDSALYLCASSSPFREVWNGYTFGSGTRLTVV.

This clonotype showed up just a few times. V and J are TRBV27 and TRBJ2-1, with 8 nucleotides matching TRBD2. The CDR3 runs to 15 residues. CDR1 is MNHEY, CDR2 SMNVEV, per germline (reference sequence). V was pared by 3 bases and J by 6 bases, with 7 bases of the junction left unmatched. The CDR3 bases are TGTGCCAGCAGTTTCGAGCGGGAGTATGCCAATGAGCAGTTCTTC. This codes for CASSFEREYANEQFF.

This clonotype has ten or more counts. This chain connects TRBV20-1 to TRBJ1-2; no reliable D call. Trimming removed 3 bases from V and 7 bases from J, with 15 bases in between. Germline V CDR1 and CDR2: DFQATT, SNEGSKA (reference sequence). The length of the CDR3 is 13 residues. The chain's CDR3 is CSARGSAWPGYTF. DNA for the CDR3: TGCAGTGCTAGGGGCTCCGCCTGGCCTGGCTACACCTTC.

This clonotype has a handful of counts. DNA of the CDR3: TGCGCCAGCAGCTATGACGCGGGTAGCAATCAGCCCCAGCATTTT. Its protein is CASSYDAGSNQPQHF. This chain joins TRBV5-1 and TRBJ1-5; D ambiguous. This CDR3 comprises 15 residues. V was cut by 3 bases and J by 0 bases, with 10 bases left in between. From germline, CDR1 is SGHRS and CDR2 YFSETQ.

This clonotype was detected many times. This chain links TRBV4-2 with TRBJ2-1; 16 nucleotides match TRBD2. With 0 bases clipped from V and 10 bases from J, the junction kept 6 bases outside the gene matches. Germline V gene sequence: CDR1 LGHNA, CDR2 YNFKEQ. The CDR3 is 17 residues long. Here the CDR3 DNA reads TGTGCCAGCAGCCAAGAGGGGACTAGCGGGAGGGGTTGGGAGCAGTTCTTC. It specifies CASSQEGTSGRGWEQFF.

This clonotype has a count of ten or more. CDR3 sequence reads: CSARDGQGPSPPQHF. The CDR3 DNA reads as TGCAGTGCTAGAGATGGTCAGGGGCCCTCACCGCCCCAGCATTTT. The rearrangement joins TRBV20-1 to TRBJ1-5; TRBD1 might be the D (6 bases). The germline V gene encodes CDR1 DFQATT and CDR2 SNEGSKA (reference sequence). Deletions cut 0 bases from V and 9 bases from J, with 18 bases between. This CDR3 is built from 15 residues.